Listed below are T cell receptor beta chains from one sample, sequenced in a study of cytomegalovirus exposure and HLA in healthy donors. Measured with immunoSEQ multiplex PCR; TCRdb has only the in-frame clones, and not every one. Of about 160,000 clones in the sample, almost 85% were seen once. Sequencing was performed on PBMCs. The source of these receptors is a man under 40 in good health and CMV-seropositive. Each CDR3 is given with its conserved first and last residue. The D gene is left open where the match is weak. For some rows the clone size is stated as once, few or many, or as a class when expanded; others skip it.

-,TRBV2,TRBJ1-5,-,TGTGCCAGCAGTGGGGGCCGGGATCAGCCCCAGCATTTT,CASSGGRDQPQHF
-,TRBV2,TRBJ2-3,TRBD1,TGTGCCAGCGGGGGACAGATCTATACGCAGTATTTT,CASGGQIYTQYF
-,TRBV13,TRBJ2-1,-,TGTGCCAGCAGCTTACCGGGGGAGCTCTACAATGAGCAGTTCTTC,CASSLPGELYNEQFF
-,TRBV19,TRBJ2-5,TRBD1,TGTGCCAGTAGTATGGACACAGGGGTGAGAGGATCAGAGACCCAGTACTTC,CASSMDTGVRGSETQYF
-,TRBV11-1,TRBJ2-7,TRBD1,TGTGCCAGCAGTTCCCGGGACAGCAGACTATACGAGCAGTACTTC,CASSSRDSRLYEQYF
-,TRBV28,TRBJ2-3,TRBD1,TGTGCCAGCAGTTTAGGTTGGGACAGGGTGGATACGCAGTATTTT,CASSLGWDRVDTQYF
-,TRBV7-6,TRBJ2-2,-,TGTGCCAGCAGCTTAGGAGGGCCAACCGGGGAGCTGTTTTTT,CASSLGGPTGELFF
-,TRBV6-4,TRBJ2-3,-,TGTGCCAGCAGTGACGAGGAGGGCACGGCAGATACGCAGTATTTT,CASSDEEGTADTQYF
once,TRBV5-4,TRBJ2-1,TRBD2,TGTGCCAGCAGCCCCACTAGCGGGGGGGCCTCCTACAATGAGCAGTTCTTC,CASSPTSGGASYNEQFF
-,TRBV28,TRBJ2-7,TRBD1,TGTGCCAGCAGTTTAACAGGGGGATCCTACGAGCAGTACTTC,CASSLTGGSYEQYF
-,TRBV7-9,TRBJ2-3,-,TGTGCCAGCAGCCCAGAAACAGATACGCAGTATTTT,CASSPETDTQYF
few,TRBV6-1,TRBJ2-7,TRBD1,TGTGCCAGCAGTGGCAGGGGGCTCGACGAGCAGTACTTC,CASSGRGLDEQYF
-,TRBV14,TRBJ2-1,-,TGTGCCAGCAGCCTACTCCGCAGGGTCGGCGGTTACAATGAGCAGTTCTTC,CASSLLRRVGGYNEQFF
-,TRBV7-7,TRBJ2-3,-,TGTGCCAGCAGCTTAGGGACAGAGGCAGATACGCAGTATTTT,CASSLGTEADTQYF
-,TRBV11-2,TRBJ1-2,-,TGTGCCAGCAGCCGAGGACAGAACTATGGCTACACCTTC,CASSRGQNYGYTF
few,TRBV7-9,TRBJ1-2,TRBD1,TGTGCCAGCAGCTTGGCCGGGACAGATAATGGCTACACCTTC,CASSLAGTDNGYTF
-,TRBV7-9,TRBJ2-3,TRBD2,TGTGCCAGCAGCTTACTAGCGGGAGTGGATACGCAGTATTTT,CASSLLAGVDTQYF
-,TRBV18,TRBJ1-1,-,TGTGCCAGCTCACCACGCAGTCCGAACACTGAAGCTTTCTTT,CASSPRSPNTEAFF
-,TRBV27,TRBJ1-6,TRBD1,TGTGCCAGCAGTTTAGCACAGGGGGGCAGTTCACCCCTCCACTTT,CASSLAQGGSSPLHF
few,TRBV9,TRBJ1-2,-,TGTGCCAGCAGCGTCCAGTCAGGGGACTATGGCTACACCTTC,CASSVQSGDYGYTF
-,TRBV7-2,TRBJ2-5,-,TGTGCCAGCAGCTTGGTCGCCTTCCGGGAGGAGACCCAGTACTTC,CASSLVAFREETQYF
once,TRBV6-1,TRBJ2-3,-,TGTGCCAGCAGTCGACTTGGTGATACGCAGTATTTT,CASSRLGDTQYF
-,TRBV9,TRBJ1-1,-,TGTGCCAGCAGCGTAGGCGAAGAGAGAAACACTGAAGCTTTCTTT,CASSVGEERNTEAFF
-,TRBV28,TRBJ2-7,-,TGTGCCAGCAGTTTATCCGGCGGACCCATGGCGGGCGAGCAGTACTTC,CASSLSGGPMAGEQYF
-,TRBV18,TRBJ2-7,TRBD2,TGTGCCAGCTCACCATCGGGAGGGTCCTCCTACGAGCAGTACTTC,CASSPSGGSSYEQYF
-,TRBV7-8,TRBJ1-5,TRBD1,TGTGCCAGCAGCTTAAACAGGGGGTCCAATCAGCCCCAGCATTTT,CASSLNRGSNQPQHF
-,TRBV5-8,TRBJ1-2,-,TGTGCCAGCAGCTTGTTAGGGGCCTATGGCTACACCTTC,CASSLLGAYGYTF
-,TRBV2,TRBJ2-7,-,TGTGCCACCCACGCGGGTTCAGGCGAGCAGTACTTC,CATHAGSGEQYF
once,TRBV10-3,TRBJ1-2,TRBD1,TGTGCCATCACCGCGGACAGGTCTAACTATGGCTACACCTTC,CAITADRSNYGYTF
-,TRBV21-1,TRBJ2-5,-,TGTGCCAAATACAGGGGATCCCCCACCCAAGAGACCCAGTACTTC,CAKYRGSPTQETQYF
-,TRBV9,TRBJ1-2,TRBD1,TGTGCCAGCAGCAGACAGGGATCGACTGATGGCTACACCTTC,CASSRQGSTDGYTF
-,TRBV5-4,TRBJ1-2,-,TGTGCCAGCAGCTTCGACAGGCGTAACTATGGCTACACCTTC,CASSFDRRNYGYTF
-,TRBV2,TRBJ2-1,-,TGTGCCAGCAGTGAAGCCCGCTCTTCGGGGTTGAAGTTCTTC,CASSEARSSGLKFF
-,TRBV5-1,TRBJ2-5,TRBD2,TGCGCCAGCAGCTTGCTGGGGGGGGAGACCCAGTACTTC,CASSLLGGETQYF
-,TRBV28,TRBJ1-5,TRBD1,TGTGCCAGCAGTTTTAGCCCCAGGGACAGGGAAATATTGAGCAATCAGCCCCAGCATTTT,CASSFSPRDREILSNQPQHF